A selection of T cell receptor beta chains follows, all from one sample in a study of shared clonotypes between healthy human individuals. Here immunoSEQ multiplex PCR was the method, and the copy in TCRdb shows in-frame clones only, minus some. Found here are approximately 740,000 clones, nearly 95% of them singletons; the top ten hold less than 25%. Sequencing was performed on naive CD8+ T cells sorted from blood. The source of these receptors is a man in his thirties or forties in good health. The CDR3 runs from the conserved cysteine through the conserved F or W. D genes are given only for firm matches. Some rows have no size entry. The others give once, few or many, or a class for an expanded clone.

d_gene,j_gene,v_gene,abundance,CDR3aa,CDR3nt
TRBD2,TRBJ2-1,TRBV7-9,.,CASSPPGLAGHEQFF,TGTGCCAGCAGCCCTCCGGGACTAGCGGGACATGAGCAGTTCTTC
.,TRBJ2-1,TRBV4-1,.,CASSPPGTREEQFF,TGCGCCAGCAGCCCCCCGGGGACAAGGGAAGAGCAGTTCTTC
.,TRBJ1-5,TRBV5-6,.,CASSLLTGHQPQHF,TGTGCCAGCAGCCTACTGACAGGCCATCAGCCCCAGCATTTT
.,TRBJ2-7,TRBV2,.,CASTSASSYEQYF,TGTGCCAGCACTAGCGCGAGCTCCTACGAGCAGTACTTC
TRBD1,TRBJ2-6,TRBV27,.,CASSYRGLSGANVLTF,TGTGCCAGCAGTTACAGGGGGTTATCTGGGGCCAACGTCCTGACTTTC
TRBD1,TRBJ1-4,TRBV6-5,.,CASSYDRVDEKLFF,TGTGCCAGCAGTTACGACAGGGTAGATGAAAAACTGTTTTTT
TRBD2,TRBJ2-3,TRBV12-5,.,CASGLVLAGKDTQYF,TGTGCTAGTGGTTTGGTACTAGCGGGGAAGGATACGCAGTATTTT
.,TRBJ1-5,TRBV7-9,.,CASTRPGVDQPQHF,TGTGCCAGCACCCGCCCAGGGGTCGATCAGCCCCAGCATTTT
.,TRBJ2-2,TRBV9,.,CASRNSNTGELFF,TGTGCCAGCAGGAACAGTAACACCGGGGAGCTGTTTTTT
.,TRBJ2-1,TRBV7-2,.,CASSSVGLSQFF,TGTGCCAGCAGCTCGGTAGGGCTATCCCAGTTCTTC
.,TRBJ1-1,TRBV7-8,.,CASRKEGLSAFF,TGTGCCAGCAGAAAAGAAGGTTTGTCAGCTTTCTTT
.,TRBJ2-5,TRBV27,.,CASSLGPQETQYF,TGTGCCAGCAGTTTAGGCCCTCAAGAGACCCAGTACTTC
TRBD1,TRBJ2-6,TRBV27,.,CASSLGQGASGANVLTF,TGTGCCAGCAGTCTTGGACAGGGGGCGTCTGGGGCCAACGTCCTGACTTTC
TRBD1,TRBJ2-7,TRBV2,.,CASIGTEVYEQYF,TGTGCCAGCATAGGGACAGAAGTCTACGAGCAGTACTTC
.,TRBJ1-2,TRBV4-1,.,CASSQEPVQPYTF,TGCGCCAGCAGCCAAGAGCCGGTGCAGCCCTACACCTTC
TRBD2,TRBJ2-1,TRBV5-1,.,CASSLGLDEYNEQFF,TGCGCCAGCAGCTTAGGACTAGACGAATACAATGAGCAGTTCTTC
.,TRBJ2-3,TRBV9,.,CASSFEAGAASFMDTQYF,TGTGCCAGCAGCTTTGAGGCCGGAGCAGCCTCGTTTATGGATACGCAGTATTTT
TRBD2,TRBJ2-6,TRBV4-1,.,CASSQGGLAEGSGANVLTF,TGCGCCAGCAGCCAAGGGGGACTAGCGGAAGGATCTGGGGCCAACGTCCTGACTTTC
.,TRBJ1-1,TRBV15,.,CATSLSTGTEAFF,TGTGCCACCAGCTTATCAACAGGGACGGAAGCTTTCTTT
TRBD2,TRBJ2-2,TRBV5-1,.,CASSLTIAGGNTGELFF,TGCGCCAGCAGCTTGACGATAGCGGGAGGGAACACCGGGGAGCTGTTTTTT
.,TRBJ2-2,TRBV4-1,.,CASSSPGTGDGELFF,TGCGCCAGCAGCTCACCAGGTACGGGAGACGGGGAGCTGTTTTTT
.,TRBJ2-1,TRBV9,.,CASSVVARVSLNEQFF,TGTGCCAGCAGCGTAGTGGCTAGGGTGAGTCTCAATGAGCAGTTCTTC
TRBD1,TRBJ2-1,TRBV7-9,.,CASSQGQGVKDEQFF,TGTGCCAGCAGCCAGGGACAGGGAGTTAAGGATGAGCAGTTCTTC
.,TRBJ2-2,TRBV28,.,CASSYSRTENTGELFF,TGTGCCAGCAGCTATTCCAGGACAGAGAACACCGGGGAGCTGTTTTTT
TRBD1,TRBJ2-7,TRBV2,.,CASQRGRSEQYF,TGTGCCAGCCAAAGGGGGCGGAGTGAGCAGTACTTC
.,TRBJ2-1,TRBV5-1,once,CASSLAVLTGNEQFF,TGCGCCAGCAGCTTGGCCGTCCTAACGGGCAATGAGCAGTTCTTC
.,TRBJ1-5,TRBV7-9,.,CASSLGIVGEPQHF,TGTGCCAGCAGCTTAGGTATTGTTGGGGAGCCCCAGCATTTT
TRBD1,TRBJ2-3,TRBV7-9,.,CASRLTGGNTDTQYF,TGTGCCAGCAGGCTAACAGGGGGTAACACAGATACGCAGTATTTT
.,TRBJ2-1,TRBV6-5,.,CASSPAPGVYNEQFF,TGTGCCAGCAGCCCCGCCCCTGGAGTATATAATGAGCAGTTCTTC
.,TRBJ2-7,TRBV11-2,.,CASSLMGPGLTSYEQYF,TGTGCCAGCAGCTTAATGGGCCCCGGACTGACCTCCTACGAGCAGTACTTC
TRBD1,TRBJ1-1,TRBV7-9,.,CASSPTTGGGTEAFF,TGTGCCAGCAGCCCGACGACAGGGGGAGGCACTGAAGCTTTCTTT
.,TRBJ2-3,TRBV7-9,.,CASSHGADTQYF,TGTGCCAGCAGCCATGGGGCAGATACGCAGTATTTT
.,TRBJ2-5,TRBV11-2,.,CASRTVQETQYF,TGTGCCAGCAGGACAGTTCAAGAGACCCAGTACTTC
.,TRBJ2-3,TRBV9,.,CASSVGWGSRDTQYF,TGTGCCAGCAGCGTAGGTTGGGGGAGTAGAGATACGCAGTATTTT
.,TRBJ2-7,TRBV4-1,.,CASSPHLSYEQYF,TGCGCCAGCAGCCCCCATCTATCCTACGAGCAGTACTTC
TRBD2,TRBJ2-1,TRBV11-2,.,CASSLGTSGTYNEQFF,TGTGCCAGCAGCTTGGGGACTAGCGGGACCTACAATGAGCAGTTCTTC
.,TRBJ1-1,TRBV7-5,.,CVRSSVRDENTEAFF,TGTGTCAGAAGCTCAGTTCGGGACGAGAACACTGAAGCTTTCTTT
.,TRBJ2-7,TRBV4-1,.,CASSQGGASSSEQYF,TGCGCCAGCAGCCAAGGGGGGGCTTCTTCTTCCGAGCAGTACTTC
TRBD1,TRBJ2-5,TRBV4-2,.,CASSQDVSGTVQETQYF,TGTGCCAGCAGCCAAGATGTATCCGGGACAGTCCAAGAGACCCAGTACTTC
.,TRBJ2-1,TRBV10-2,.,CASSERYNEQFF,TGCGCCAGCAGTGAGAGGTACAATGAGCAGTTCTTC
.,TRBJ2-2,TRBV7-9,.,CASSFGAGELFF,TGTGCCAGCAGCTTCGGTGCCGGGGAGCTGTTTTTT
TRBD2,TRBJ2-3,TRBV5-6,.,CASSLGGLASSTDTQYF,TGTGCCAGCAGCTTGGGTGGACTAGCGTCCAGCACAGATACGCAGTATTTT
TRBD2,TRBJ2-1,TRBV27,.,CASTGLAGVTLVF,TGTGCTTCCACGGGACTAGCGGGAGTGACCTTGGTCTTC
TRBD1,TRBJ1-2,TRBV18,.,CASSDALQGAGGYTF,TGTGCCAGCTCAGACGCTCTACAGGGGGCAGGCGGCTACACCTTC
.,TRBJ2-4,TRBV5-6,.,CASSSVTDKNIQYF,TGTGCCAGCAGCTCAGTGACAGATAAAAACATTCAGTACTTC
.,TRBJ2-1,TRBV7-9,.,CASSSLRNEQFF,TGTGCCAGCAGCTCTTTGCGTAATGAGCAGTTCTTC
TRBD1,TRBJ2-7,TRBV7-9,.,CASSPRLRQGPEQYF,TGTGCCAGCAGCCCCCGGCTGCGACAGGGGCCCGAGCAGTACTTC
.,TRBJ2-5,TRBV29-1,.,CSVAGSQETQYF,TGCAGCGTTGCGGGAAGCCAAGAGACCCAGTACTTC
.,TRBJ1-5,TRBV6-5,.,CASSYYQGDQPQHF,TGTGCCAGCAGTTACTACCAGGGAGATCAGCCCCAGCATTTT
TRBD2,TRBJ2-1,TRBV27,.,CASTPLAGGPYNEQFF,TGTGCCAGCACTCCGCTAGCGGGAGGGCCTTACAATGAGCAGTTCTTC
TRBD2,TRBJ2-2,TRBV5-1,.,CASSLGTSKENTGELFF,TGCGCCAGCAGCTTGGGGACTAGCAAGGAGAACACCGGGGAGCTGTTTTTT
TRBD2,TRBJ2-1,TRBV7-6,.,CASSLALGLAAYNEQFF,TGTGCCAGCAGCTTAGCGCTGGGACTAGCGGCCTACAATGAGCAGTTCTTC
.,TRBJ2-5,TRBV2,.,CASRGVRGYQETQYF,TGTGCCAGCAGAGGAGTCAGGGGTTACCAAGAGACCCAGTACTTC
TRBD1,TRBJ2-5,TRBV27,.,CASSLRQTGFQETQYF,TGTGCCAGCAGTTTACGTCAGACAGGGTTCCAAGAGACCCAGTACTTC
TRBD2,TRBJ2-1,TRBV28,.,CASSLPRSGSSYNEQFF,TGTGCCAGCAGTTTACCCCGTAGCGGGAGCTCCTACAATGAGCAGTTCTTC